The clone carrying this TCR beta chain was seen many times. Its specificity is unknown. The length of the CDR3 is 16 residues. The germline gives CDR1 SGHRS, CDR2 YFSETQ. Trimming cost V 4 bases and J 0 bases, with 13 bases left between them. Combining iRepertoire HTBI primers with Arm-PCR of CDR3 regions, the authors built TCR beta libraries. TCRdb reprocessed the multiplex PCR reads via MiXCR and lists one record per CDR3 protein. The table has about 240,000 distinct CDR3 sequences, around 20% seen once; the top ten hold about 14%. Time point denoted: newly diagnosed GD, antithyroid drugs for less than 3 months. RNA extracted from PBMCs served as the sequencing template. These data come from a study of regulatory T cells in long-lasting Graves disease. Findings and caveats of the study: A limited number of samples was an acknowledged limitation. Reduced TCR diversity was observed in persistent Graves' patients versus newly diagnosed patients.

The source material was peripheral blood mononuclear cells (PBMCs), sampled at new diagnosis, from a patient treated with antithyroid drugs. The TCR comes from a female donor with Graves disease. The gene calls are TRBV5-1 and TRBJ1-4; D unresolved. DNA of the CDR3: TGCGCCAGCAGCCTGGACCCTAGTGCAACTAATGAAAAACTGTTTTTT. It encodes CASSLDPSATNEKLFF.